This entry concerns a single TCR beta chain. Its antigen is unidentified. The sample originates from a study of vaccination and CD4 T cells after COVID-19. Study-wide background: In culture, cells were exposed to overlapping spike peptides from SARS-CoV-2, HCoV-NL63, HCoV-OC43 and HCoV-229E.

Cultured CD4+ T cell DNA was sequenced using the Oncomine TCR Beta short-read assay. TCRdb reprocessed the PCR reads with MiXCR, giving one entry per CDR3 protein. This sample has 10,000 or so distinct CDR3 sequences, with approximately 70% found just once. Between the trimmed V and J ends, which lost 4 bases and 2 bases, there was a span of 8 bases. Per germline, CDR1 MNHEY and CDR2 SVGAGI. The CDR3 is 13 amino acids. Treatment described: roughly 11-day PBMC culture with coronavirus spike peptide pools or control peptides (ViraFEST assay). Sequenced sample: CD4+ T cells from blood, cultured in vitro. The gene calls are TRBV6-5 and TRBJ1-2; D not resolved. The TCR was taken from a human donor who had recovered from COVID-19. The chain's CDR3 is CASSSNRNYGYTF. For the CDR3, the DNA is TGTGCCAGCAGTTCCAACCGAAACTATGGCTACACCTTC.